The T cell receptor (beta chain) described here comes from a study of lymphopenia after photon versus proton radiotherapy. Study findings and constraints: After the lymphocyte nadir, photon-treated repertoires showed oligoclonal expansion, especially of CD8+ Temra cells.

The CDR3 length is 16 residues. V lost 2 bases and J lost 6, with 17 bases in between. Germline lookup yields CDR1 WNHNN and CDR2 SYGVQD (reference sequence). In the case of this clone: Its antigen remains unidentified.

The repertoire was sequenced with immunoSEQ multiplex PCR; TCRdb's copy has only in-frame clones and lacks some. The table includes 39,000 or so clones, approximately 90% detected once. The sequencing used peripheral blood, collected from a patient treated with photon-based radiotherapy. The source of this sequence is a man between 60 and 75 years old with cholangiocarcinoma. The V call is TRBV10-1, the J call TRBJ2-1; a possible D gene is TRBD1 (5 bases). CDR3 protein: CASSEKLGRPLNEQFF. The CDR3 DNA reads TGCGCCAGCAGTGAGAAGCTGGGGCGACCTCTCAATGAGCAGTTCTTC.